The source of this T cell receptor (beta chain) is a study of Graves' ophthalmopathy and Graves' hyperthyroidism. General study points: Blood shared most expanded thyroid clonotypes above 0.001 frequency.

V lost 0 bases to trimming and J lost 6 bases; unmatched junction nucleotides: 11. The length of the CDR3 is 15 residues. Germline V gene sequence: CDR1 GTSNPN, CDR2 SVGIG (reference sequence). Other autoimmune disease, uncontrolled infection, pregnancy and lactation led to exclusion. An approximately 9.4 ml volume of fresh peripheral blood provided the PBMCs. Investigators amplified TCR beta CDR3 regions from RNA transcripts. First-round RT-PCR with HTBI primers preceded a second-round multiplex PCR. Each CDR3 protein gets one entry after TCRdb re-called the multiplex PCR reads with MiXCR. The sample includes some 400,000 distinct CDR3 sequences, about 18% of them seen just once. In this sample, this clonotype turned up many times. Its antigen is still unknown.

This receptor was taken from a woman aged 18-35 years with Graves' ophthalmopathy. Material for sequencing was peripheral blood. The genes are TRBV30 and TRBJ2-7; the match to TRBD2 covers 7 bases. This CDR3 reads CAWSVGPGGSGEQYF. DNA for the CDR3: TGTGCCTGGAGTGTGGGGCCTGGCGGGAGTGGCGAGCAGTACTTC.